These 18 T cell receptor beta chains came from one sample sequenced in a study of blood T cell repertoires in COVID-19. Repertoires were generated with immunoSEQ multiplex PCR, while TCRdb's copy carries only in-frame clones and drops some. This table holds just under 50,000 clones, 84% found once. The specimen was peripheral blood. Source of these receptors: a human donor in a cohort sampled during active COVID-19.

The V call is TRBV9, the J call TRBJ2-7, with D unresolved. The V end lost 0 bases, the J end lost 6 bases, and 13 bases lay between the germline ends. The CDR3 contains 14 residues. CDR1 is SGDLS, CDR2 YYNGEE, per germline. CDR3 sequence reads: CASSVGLEKAEQYF. CDR3 nucleotides: TGTGCCAGCAGCGTAGGGCTAGAAAAAGCCGAGCAGTACTTC.

The rearrangement joins TRBV2 to TRBJ1-5; D unclear. The CDR3 has 14 amino acids. The ends were cut back, 5 bases at V and 6 bases at J, with 14 bases in the middle. Germline values: CDR1 SNHLY, CDR2 FYNNEI. In DNA form, the CDR3 reads TGTGCCAGCAGTCTCGAGGGAATAGGTCAGCCCCAGCATTTT. This sequence encodes CASSLEGIGQPQHF.

V gene TRBV27 combines with J gene TRBJ1-1, with TRBD1 identical over 7 bases. CDR3 length: 15 residues. Trimming cost V 5 bases and J 4 bases; bases outside gene matches: 10. Germline V lookup: CDR1 MNHEY, CDR2 SMNVEV (reference sequence). In DNA, the CDR3 is TGTGCCAGCAGTCCCCTGGGACAGAGGATCACTGAAGCTTTCTTT. As protein: CASSPLGQRITEAFF.

This clone has just a few counts. V is TRBV14 and J is TRBJ2-7, with TRBD2 identical over 7 bases. With V trimmed by 4 bases and J by 4 bases, 13 bases remained unmatched. The CDR3 extends over 16 amino acids. Germline CDR1 and CDR2: SGHDN and FVKESK. The CDR3 reads CASSPRAASGRYEQYF. The CDR3 DNA reads TGTGCCAGCAGCCCGAGAGCAGCTAGCGGCCGATACGAGCAGTACTTC.

The sample holds a few counts of this clone. The chain links TRBV4-1 to TRBJ1-3, with 8 bases fitting TRBD1. Germline V CDR1 and CDR2: MGHRA, YSYEKL. The CDR3 extends over 15 amino acids. V was clipped by 5 bases and J by 0 bases; unmatched bases: 3. CDR3 sequence reads: CASSSGGSSGNTIYF. CDR3 nucleotide sequence: TGCGCCAGCAGCTCAGGGGGCTCCTCTGGAAACACCATATATTTT.

The V gene is TRBV21-1, the J gene TRBJ2-3; the table's TRBD2 call for D was not verified on the DNA. TRBV21-1 is assigned pseudogene status. The CDR3 runs to 16 residues. For the CDR3, the DNA is TGTGCCAGCAGCAAGAATAAGCGGGAGGGTGCAGATACGCAGTATTTT. Translation gives CASSKNKREGADTQYF.

J is TRBJ1-2 and V is TRBV7-9, with a weak D call TRBD1 (6 bases). The V end lost 2 bases, the J end lost 3 bases, and 10 bases lay between the germline ends. The CDR3 is 14 residues long. The V gene's germline CDR1 is SEHNR and CDR2 FQNEAQ (reference sequence). In nucleotides, the CDR3 is TGTGCCAGCAGCTTAACGAACAGGGACTATGGCTACACCTTC. This gives the protein CASSLTNRDYGYTF.

J is TRBJ2-3 and V is TRBV7-6; TRBD2 matches at 7 bases. The junction had 6 bases not matched to a gene; V was cut back by 3 bases and J by 3 bases. Per the germline V gene, CDR1 is SGHVS and CDR2 is FNYEAQ. The CDR3 extends over 15 amino acids. CDR3 DNA sequence: TGTGCCAGCAGCTTCCTTGCGGGAGAAACAGATACGCAGTATTTT. Its translation: CASSFLAGETDTQYF.

The sample holds a few counts of this clone. The J gene is TRBJ1-5, the V gene TRBV15, with D uncertain. Germline lookup yields CDR1 LNHNV and CDR2 YYDKDF (reference sequence). This CDR3 contains 14 residues. Trimming pared 0 bases from V and 7 bases from J, leaving 10 bases between. The CDR3 sequence is CATSRDLLNQPQHF. The CDR3 DNA reads as TGTGCCACCAGCAGAGATCTATTGAACCAGCCCCAGCATTTT.

This clone came up a few times. The chain carries TRBV24-1 and TRBJ1-1; TRBD1 might be the D (5 bases). Germline CDR1 and CDR2: KGHDR and SFDVKD. V was pared by 5 bases and J by 1 base, with 13 bases between. This CDR3 comprises 15 residues. The CDR3 reads CATSGGGMGNTEAFF. The CDR3 nucleotides read TGTGCCACCAGTGGGGGGGGTATGGGGAACACTGAAGCTTTCTTT.

The chain links TRBV28 to TRBJ1-6; 10 bases fit TRBD1. Germline V gene sequence: CDR1 MDHEN, CDR2 SYDVKM. V lost 8 bases, J lost 8 bases, and 12 bases stayed unmatched. The CDR3 runs to 16 residues. The CDR3 is CASVTSGTGADSPLHF. Here the CDR3 DNA reads TGTGCCAGCGTCACCTCCGGGACAGGGGCCGATTCACCCCTCCACTTT.

The V call is TRBV5-4, the J call TRBJ2-1; 11 bases are a match to TRBD2. V shed 3 bases and J 8 bases; nucleotides not matched to a gene: 7. The CDR3 totals 15 residues. Germline CDR1 SGHNT, CDR2 YYREEE (reference sequence). CDR3 in DNA: TGTGCCAGCAGCTCCGATAGCGGGAGGGCCCATGAGCAGTTCTTC. It translates to CASSSDSGRAHEQFF.

This clone showed up just a few times. The DNA for the CDR3 is TGCGCCAGCAGCCAAGGTGAGGTGGTCTACGGGGTGGATCAGCCCCAGCATTTT. Translated: CASSQGEVVYGVDQPQHF. V and J are TRBV4-1 and TRBJ1-5; D is unresolved. This CDR3 comprises 18 residues. CDR1 and CDR2 (germline): MGHRA, YSYEKL. With 1 base removed from V and 5 bases from J, the gap between germline ends came to 21 bases.

This chain joins TRBV7-3 and TRBJ1-1, with D unclear. Germline CDR1 reads SGHTA; CDR2 reads FQGTGA. This CDR3 has 13 residues. Trimming cost V 4 bases and J 1 base, with 7 bases left between them. In DNA form, the CDR3 reads TGTGCCAGCAGCTGGGGAGGGAACACTGAAGCTTTCTTT. Its protein product is CASSWGGNTEAFF.

V usage is TRBV14 and J usage is TRBJ2-3; tentative D call: TRBD2 (5 bases). With 4 bases removed from V and 2 bases from J, the gap between germline ends came to 10 bases. CDR3 length equals 14 residues. Germline V gene data show CDR1 as SGHDN and CDR2 as FVKESK. CDR3 in amino acids: CASSPQRPTDTQYF. CDR3 sequence (DNA): TGTGCCAGCAGCCCTCAGCGGCCCACAGATACGCAGTATTTT.

The chain joins TRBV19 to TRBJ1-1; D is possibly TRBD1 (6 bases). Per the germline V gene, CDR1 is LNHDA and CDR2 is SQIVND (reference sequence). The length of the CDR3 is 14 residues. V dropped 3 bases and J dropped 0 bases, with 8 bases sitting between them. CDR3 nucleotide sequence: TGTGCCAGTAGTATTGGGGGCGTGAACACTGAAGCTTTCTTT. Translation: CASSIGGVNTEAFF.

The chain combines TRBV29-1 with TRBJ2-1, with D perhaps matching TRBD2 (7 bases). Germline V gene data show CDR1 as SQVTM and CDR2 as ANQGSEA. CDR3 length: 13 residues. V was trimmed by 2 bases and J by 6 bases, leaving 11 bases between them. CDR3 sequence reads: CSVEQGGGNEQFF. CDR3 nucleotides: TGCAGCGTTGAACAGGGAGGGGGCAATGAGCAGTTCTTC.

The J gene is TRBJ1-5, the V gene TRBV27, with D maybe TRBD1 (5 bases). From germline, CDR1 is MNHEY and CDR2 SMNVEV (reference sequence). Trimming removed 4 bases at V and 2 bases at J, with 12 bases between. The CDR3 is made up of 15 amino acids. The chain's CDR3 is CASSSGEKGNQPQHF. CDR3 nucleotides: TGTGCCAGCAGTTCGGGGGAGAAAGGCAATCAGCCCCAGCATTTT.